The sample holds a few counts of the clone carrying this T cell receptor beta chain. The antigen remains unidentified. The sample is drawn from a study of T cells after yellow fever vaccination. Study-level background: The SMART-Seq v4 Ultra Low Input method served to prepare the low-cell-number fractions. Findings of the study overall: Clonotypes appearing in both CD4 and CD8 compartments existed, and their share was small. The secondary response was weaker but peaked faster, day 5 versus 15.

Germline assignment: CDR1 MNHEY and CDR2 SVGAGI. This CDR3 spans 17 amino acids. V gave up 2 bases and J gave up 3 bases; unmatched junction bases: 6. TCRdb fed the 5' RACE reads into MiXCR, producing one record per CDR3 protein. The sample holds under 550,000 distinct CDR3 sequences, just over 20% seen once. This specimen was PBMCs, taken approximately 20 days after the first yellow fever vaccination. This sequence was found in a man aged 18 to 30 who received the YFV17D yellow fever vaccine. The chain joins TRBV6-5 to TRBJ2-2; 10 bases map to TRBD2. The CDR3 sequence: CASSYRGLAGDTGELFF. The CDR3 DNA reads as TGTGCCAGCAGTTACCGGGGCCTAGCGGGGGACACCGGGGAGCTGTTTTTT.